The 11 T cell receptor beta chains below come from one sample, sequenced in a study of blood T cell repertoires in COVID-19. Some clones are missing from TCRdb's copy, which holds only in-frame ones; the method was immunoSEQ multiplex PCR. The sample holds around 15,000 clones, roughly 85% seen once. Sequencing was performed on peripheral blood. These receptors all come from a man aged 35 to 55 with active or convalescent COVID-19.

V usage is TRBV9 and J usage is TRBJ1-2; TRBD1 is a possible D gene (6 bases). This CDR3 has 16 amino acids. The germline V gene has CDR1 SGDLS and CDR2 YYNGEE. Trimming took off 4 bases at V and 0 bases at J, with 16 bases between the two ends. The CDR3: CASSISQGPANYGYTF. The DNA of the CDR3 is TGTGCCAGCAGCATCAGCCAGGGGCCTGCTAACTATGGCTACACCTTC.

The rearrangement uses TRBV25-1 and TRBJ2-7; 7 nucleotides agree with TRBD1. Germline V lookup: CDR1 MGHDK, CDR2 SYGVNS. This CDR3 is built from 13 residues. V gave up 10 bases and J gave up 4 bases; unmatched junction bases: 10. CDR3 nucleotide sequence: TGTGCCACCGGGACAGTTGTTTCTTACGAGCAGTACTTC. Protein product: CATGTVVSYEQYF.

CDR3 sequence reads: CASRLAGGSDTQYF. The CDR3 nucleotides are TGTGCCAGTAGACTAGCGGGGGGGTCAGATACGCAGTATTTT. This chain joins TRBV27 and TRBJ2-3; 14 nucleotides align to TRBD2. Per germline, CDR1 MNHEY and CDR2 SMNVEV (reference sequence). The CDR3 loop spans 14 amino acids. V was pared by 9 bases and J by 4 bases, with 3 bases of the junction left unmatched.

V usage is TRBV4-1 and J usage is TRBJ2-7, with D perhaps matching TRBD1 (5 bases). Germline V gene data show CDR1 as MGHRA and CDR2 as YSYEKL. Trimming took off 3 bases at V and 3 bases at J, with 12 bases between the two ends. The CDR3 spans 14 residues. The CDR3 is CASSHEQEFYEQYF. The CDR3 nucleotides read TGCGCCAGCAGCCATGAACAGGAATTCTACGAGCAGTACTTC.

The gene calls are TRBV25-1 and TRBJ1-2; D is ambiguous. Trimming left V 5 bases short and J 7 bases short, with 11 bases between. The germline gives CDR1 MGHDK, CDR2 SYGVNS. The CDR3 runs to 12 residues. For the CDR3, the DNA is TGTGCCAGCAGTACGGTTGTTGCTGGCTACACCTTC. Its protein is CASSTVVAGYTF.

This clone was seen a single time. The chain recombines TRBV7-9 with TRBJ2-5; 7 bases agree with TRBD1. CDR1 and CDR2 from the germline V gene are SEHNR and FQNEAQ (reference sequence). This CDR3 has 14 amino acids. V trimming: 8 bases; J trimming: 4 bases; junction bases outside the gene matches: 10. CDR3 protein: CASSEQGTAETQYF. The CDR3 coding sequence is TGTGCCAGCTCCGAACAGGGGACCGCAGAGACCCAGTACTTC.

The V and J genes are TRBV11-2 and TRBJ2-7; 8 nucleotides align to TRBD1. CDR3 length: 14 residues. Germline V gene lookup returns CDR1 SGHAT and CDR2 FQNNGV. The J segment lost 3 bases and the V segment lost 5 bases, leaving 6 bases of the junction unmatched. CDR3 amino acids: CASSITGGSYEQYF. CDR3 nucleotide sequence: TGTGCCAGCAGCATTACAGGGGGGAGCTACGAGCAGTACTTC. Full variable domain (missing parts from reference TRBV11-2 and TRBJ2-7): EAGVAQSPRYKIIEKRQSVAFWCNPISGHATLYWYQQILGQGPKLLIQFQNNGVVDDSQLPKDRFSAERLKGVDSTLKIQPAKLEDSAVYLCASSITGGSYEQYFGPGTRLTVT.

This clone was seen just once. The genes are TRBV5-4 and TRBJ1-2, with 8 bases fitting TRBD1. The CDR3 sequence is 13 residues long. Germline V gives CDR1 SGHNT, CDR2 YYREEE (reference sequence). Trimming at V came to 4 bases and at J to 8 bases, leaving 7 bases not matched to a gene. The CDR3 reads CASSIGQGRGYTF. The CDR3 DNA reads TGTGCCAGCAGCATTGGACAGGGCCGCGGCTACACCTTC.

CDR3 nucleotides: TGTGCCAGCAGCTCCCACAGGTCTGGAAACACCATATATTTT. Protein sequence: CASSSHRSGNTIYF. The chain has TRBV5-4 and TRBJ1-3; D may be TRBD1 (5 bases). The CDR3 extends over 14 amino acids. The ends were cut back, 3 bases at V and 1 base at J, with 8 bases in the middle. Per the germline V gene, CDR1 is SGHNT and CDR2 is YYREEE (reference sequence).

Points on this clone: Other DNA variants within this sample encode the same CDR3. This chain joins TRBV2 and TRBJ2-5; 7 bases are shared with TRBD1. The CDR3 is 13 residues long. The junction had 7 bases not matched to a gene; V was cut back by 7 bases and J by 5 bases. Germline CDR1 SNHLY, CDR2 FYNNEI. The CDR3 here is CASNKGAGETQYF. Written as DNA, the CDR3 is TGTGCCAGCAATAAGGGGGCCGGGGAGACCCAGTACTTC. Based on the CDR3 plus reference TRBV2 and TRBJ2-5, the full variable domain is EPEVTQTPSHQVTQMGQEVILRCVPISNHLYFYWYRQILGQKVEFLVSFYNNEISEKSEIFDDQFSVERPDGSNFTLKIRSTKLEDSAMYFCASNKGAGETQYFGPGTRLLVL.

The chain employs TRBV11-2 and TRBJ1-4, with a weak D call TRBD1 (6 bases). CDR1 SGHAT and CDR2 FQNNGV come from the germline V gene. The CDR3 has 13 amino acids. V shed 5 bases and J shed 13 bases, with 17 bases lying between them. The CDR3 here is CASSMRQASVLFF. The DNA of the CDR3 is TGTGCCAGCAGCATGCGACAGGCCTCAGTACTGTTTTTT.